These T cell receptor beta chains were read from a single sample in a study of shared clonotypes between healthy human individuals. The data were produced by immunoSEQ multiplex PCR, yet TCRdb's version contains in-frame clones alone and is incomplete. The sample consists of about 520,000 clones, over 70% of them appearing once. The material sequenced was PBMCs. The source of these receptors is a woman aged 40 to 49 in good health. Some clones in this sample may be carry-over from other donors' samples. Each CDR3 is given without its conserved first and last residue. Fields, in order: V gene, J gene, CDR3 protein.

TRBV10-3,TRBJ1-3,ATTRGAGNTIY
TRBV7-3,TRBJ2-2,ASSRLGVGLAETTGELF
TRBV10-3,TRBJ1-5,AISESPGGQPQH
TRBV6-5,TRBJ1-1,ATFRDRATEAF
TRBV28,TRBJ1-1,ASTYPGEAEAF
TRBV18,TRBJ2-7,ASSPSQSSYEQY
TRBV5-1,TRBJ2-2,ASSLEGGQNTGELF
TRBV4-2,TRBJ2-3,ASSQDLRAGADTQY
TRBV4-1,TRBJ1-5,ASSQDRWGNQPQH
TRBV6-4,TRBJ2-3,ASNLEASGESTDTQY
TRBV6-6,TRBJ2-3,ASRGGLATDTQY
TRBV19,TRBJ2-1,ASSIDPSSNEQF
TRBV9,TRBJ2-3,ASSAGDRDITDTQY
TRBV7-8,TRBJ2-2,ASKPGLAHGELF
TRBV28,TRBJ2-3,ASRPYSGRAADTQY
TRBV19,TRBJ1-5,ASSMGQGLNQPQH
TRBV7-9,TRBJ2-1,ASSSPRDSSYNEQF
TRBV7-1,TRBJ2-1,ASSFRTSGHNEQF
TRBV5-4,TRBJ2-3,ASSLEGSRDTQY
TRBV9,TRBJ2-1,ASSVDGGRSYNEQF
TRBV28,TRBJ2-2,ATLTGRTGELF
TRBV11-3,TRBJ2-1,ASSLDPGGEQF
TRBV27,TRBJ2-3,ASSSLALTDTQY